This TCR beta chain stems from a study of T cell clones after liver transplantation. Looking at the study overall: TCRbeta sequencing after a pre-transplant mixed lymphocyte reaction identified graft-donor-reactive clones, later tracked in post-transplant blood. HCV positivity affected three of eight recipients; the rest lacked autoimmune or viral indications. Findings and limits, study-wide: In most of the 8 subjects, circulating graft-donor-reactive CD4 TCRbeta sequences fell significantly after transplant.

TCRdb's copy holds only in-frame clones and misses some; the assay was immunoSEQ multiplex PCR. The table records about 78,000 clones, approximately 80% of them present only once. The CDR3 totals 16 residues. Between the trimmed V and J ends, which lost 5 bases and 5 bases, there was a span of 21 bases. Germline assignment: CDR1 MRHNA and CDR2 SNTAGT. Remarks on this clone: The antigen remains unidentified.

This sequence joins TRBV6-4 and TRBJ1-1; D call uncertain. Sequences were derived from CD4+ T cells from blood, sampled before liver transplant. The source is a human donor who received a liver transplant. Written as DNA, the CDR3 is TGTGCCAGCAGTATACGAAGAAGCTCCATTGGGACTGAAGCTTTCTTT. The encoded protein is CASSIRRSSIGTEAFF.